These T cell receptor beta chains were read from a single sample in a study of T cell changes during pregnancy in multiple sclerosis. TCRdb's copy holds only in-frame clones and misses some; the assay was immunoSEQ multiplex PCR. The profile shows around 35,000 clones, about nine tenths of them singletons. The source material was CD8+ T cells from peripheral blood mononuclear cells, sampled in the first trimester of pregnancy. The receptors originated from a female donor with multiple sclerosis, enrolled in a pregnancy study. The CDR3 runs from the conserved cysteine through the conserved F or W. Each record gives: J gene, V gene, clone size, D gene, CDR3 protein, CDR3 DNA. D genes are given only for firm matches. Rows give clone size only sometimes, using once, few, many, or a class for an expanded clone.

j_gene: TRBJ2-7
v_gene: TRBV27
abundance: once
d_gene: .
CDR3aa: CASSLPRQAFDWDEQYF
CDR3nt: TGTGCCAGCAGTTTACCCCGACAGGCCTTCGATTGGGACGAGCAGTACTTC

j_gene: TRBJ2-7
v_gene: TRBV28
abundance: .
d_gene: .
CDR3aa: CASSLRLEGEQYF
CDR3nt: TGTGCCAGCAGTTTGCGCCTGGAGGGGGAGCAGTACTTC

j_gene: TRBJ1-4
v_gene: TRBV7-9
abundance: .
d_gene: .
CDR3aa: CASSLGTSPQKLFF
CDR3nt: TGTGCCAGCAGCTTAGGGACATCCCCCCAAAAGCTGTTTTTT

j_gene: TRBJ2-1
v_gene: TRBV7-2
abundance: .
d_gene: .
CDR3aa: CASSGTAHGRFF
CDR3nt: TGTGCCAGCAGCGGGACTGCCCATGGGAGGTTCTTC

j_gene: TRBJ1-2
v_gene: TRBV7-9
abundance: .
d_gene: .
CDR3aa: CASSLTPSGDGYTF
CDR3nt: TGTGCCAGCAGCTTAACCCCGTCGGGGGATGGCTACACCTTC

j_gene: TRBJ2-7
v_gene: TRBV2
abundance: .
d_gene: TRBD1
CDR3aa: CASSETGTGSYEQYF
CDR3nt: TGTGCCAGCAGTGAAACCGGGACAGGGTCCTACGAGCAGTACTTC

j_gene: TRBJ2-3
v_gene: TRBV28
abundance: .
d_gene: .
CDR3aa: CASSFPSEDGDTQYF
CDR3nt: TGTGCCAGCAGTTTTCCATCGGAGGATGGAGATACGCAGTATTTT

j_gene: TRBJ2-2
v_gene: TRBV19
abundance: once
d_gene: TRBD2
CDR3aa: CASRTGTRGTGELFF
CDR3nt: TGTGCCAGTAGGACCGGGACTAGAGGAACCGGGGAGCTGTTTTTT

j_gene: TRBJ2-1
v_gene: TRBV2
abundance: .
d_gene: TRBD1
CDR3aa: CATPGGILGTGSGNEQFF
CDR3nt: TGTGCCACCCCAGGAGGGATACTCGGGACAGGGTCTGGGAATGAGCAGTTCTTC

j_gene: TRBJ2-7
v_gene: TRBV7-9
abundance: .
d_gene: .
CDR3aa: CASSGRDTYYYEQYF
CDR3nt: TGTGCCAGCAGCGGTCGGGACACCTATTACTACGAGCAGTACTTC

j_gene: TRBJ2-7
v_gene: TRBV6-4
abundance: .
d_gene: TRBD2
CDR3aa: CASSELAGHEQYF
CDR3nt: TGTGCCAGCAGTGAATTAGCGGGTCACGAGCAGTACTTC

j_gene: TRBJ2-5
v_gene: TRBV28
abundance: .
d_gene: .
CDR3aa: CASSFAPGRETQYF
CDR3nt: TGTGCCAGCAGTTTTGCTCCGGGGAGAGAGACCCAGTACTTC

j_gene: TRBJ2-7
v_gene: TRBV28
abundance: .
d_gene: TRBD1
CDR3aa: CASSFRGPSSYEQYF
CDR3nt: TGTGCCAGCAGTTTTAGGGGGCCTAGCTCCTACGAGCAGTACTTC

j_gene: TRBJ2-7
v_gene: TRBV5-8
abundance: .
d_gene: .
CDR3aa: CASSFIRGSVAYEQYF
CDR3nt: TGTGCCAGCAGCTTTATTAGGGGGTCAGTCGCCTACGAGCAGTACTTC

j_gene: TRBJ2-5
v_gene: TRBV29-1
abundance: once
d_gene: .
CDR3aa: CSVGGLAMAQYF
CDR3nt: TGCAGCGTTGGCGGGCTAGCAATGGCCCAGTACTTC

j_gene: TRBJ1-1
v_gene: TRBV2
abundance: .
d_gene: .
CDR3aa: CASSLGLETEAFF
CDR3nt: TGTGCCAGCAGCCTCGGGTTAGAGACTGAAGCTTTCTTT

j_gene: TRBJ2-5
v_gene: TRBV5-6
abundance: .
d_gene: .
CDR3aa: CASSLPSAETQYF
CDR3nt: TGTGCCAGCAGCTTGCCTAGTGCAGAGACCCAGTACTTC

j_gene: TRBJ1-2
v_gene: TRBV7-9
abundance: once
d_gene: .
CDR3aa: CASSSGQLAYANYGYTF
CDR3nt: TGTGCCAGCAGCTCAGGACAGCTAGCCTATGCTAACTATGGCTACACCTTC

j_gene: TRBJ2-3
v_gene: TRBV2
abundance: .
d_gene: .
CDR3aa: CASSLPGTPSYF
CDR3nt: TGTGCCAGCAGTCTACCGGGGACACCTTCGTATTTT

j_gene: TRBJ1-5
v_gene: TRBV6-1
abundance: .
d_gene: TRBD1
CDR3aa: CASRDRVGNQPQHF
CDR3nt: TGTGCCAGTAGAGACAGGGTCGGCAATCAGCCCCAGCATTTT

j_gene: TRBJ2-2
v_gene: TRBV6-4
abundance: .
d_gene: TRBD1
CDR3aa: CASRDRGDTGELFF
CDR3nt: TGTGCCAGCAGAGACAGGGGTGACACCGGGGAGCTGTTTTTT

j_gene: TRBJ2-1
v_gene: TRBV11-3
abundance: .
d_gene: TRBD2
CDR3aa: CASSFGTIDEQFF
CDR3nt: TGTGCCAGCAGCTTCGGGACTATCGATGAGCAGTTCTTC

j_gene: TRBJ2-7
v_gene: TRBV27
abundance: .
d_gene: TRBD2
CDR3aa: CASSPPSSGSYEQYF
CDR3nt: TGTGCCAGCAGTCCCCCAAGCAGCGGGAGCTACGAGCAGTACTTC

j_gene: TRBJ2-7
v_gene: TRBV6-5
abundance: .
d_gene: TRBD1
CDR3aa: CASSYSRQGSSYEQYF
CDR3nt: TGTGCCAGCAGTTACTCCCGACAGGGGAGCTCCTACGAGCAGTACTTC

j_gene: TRBJ1-4
v_gene: TRBV13
abundance: .
d_gene: TRBD1
CDR3aa: CASSHQGAANEKLFF
CDR3nt: TGTGCCAGCAGCCACCAGGGGGCAGCTAATGAAAAACTGTTTTTT

j_gene: TRBJ2-7
v_gene: TRBV5-6
abundance: once
d_gene: TRBD2
CDR3aa: CASSTGLGAYEQYF
CDR3nt: TGTGCCAGCAGCACCGGACTAGGAGCCTACGAGCAGTACTTC

j_gene: TRBJ2-3
v_gene: TRBV19
abundance: .
d_gene: TRBD2
CDR3aa: CASSPGLAGGPTDTQYF
CDR3nt: TGTGCCAGTAGTCCGGGACTAGCGGGAGGGCCAACAGATACGCAGTATTTT

j_gene: TRBJ2-5
v_gene: TRBV27
abundance: .
d_gene: TRBD2
CDR3aa: CASSSWTSGTQETQYF
CDR3nt: TGTGCCAGCAGTTCTTGGACTAGCGGGACTCAAGAGACCCAGTACTTC

j_gene: TRBJ2-5
v_gene: TRBV27
abundance: .
d_gene: .
CDR3aa: CASSYRYQETQYF
CDR3nt: TGTGCCAGCAGTTATCGTTACCAAGAGACCCAGTACTTC

j_gene: TRBJ2-5
v_gene: TRBV7-9
abundance: .
d_gene: TRBD1
CDR3aa: CASSSGQGSRETQYF
CDR3nt: TGTGCCAGCAGCTCGGGACAGGGGAGTAGGGAGACCCAGTACTTC

j_gene: TRBJ2-1
v_gene: TRBV27
abundance: .
d_gene: .
CDR3aa: CASSLSSGEHYNEQFF
CDR3nt: TGTGCCAGCAGTTTATCGTCAGGCGAACACTACAATGAGCAGTTCTTC

j_gene: TRBJ2-1
v_gene: TRBV27
abundance: .
d_gene: TRBD2
CDR3aa: CASSLSLAGGGNEQFF
CDR3nt: TGTGCCAGCAGTTTATCTCTAGCGGGAGGCGGGAATGAGCAGTTCTTC

j_gene: TRBJ2-3
v_gene: TRBV7-9
abundance: .
d_gene: TRBD1
CDR3aa: CASSPGQDTDTQYF
CDR3nt: TGTGCCAGCAGCCCCGGACAGGATACAGATACGCAGTATTTT

j_gene: TRBJ2-7
v_gene: TRBV7-9
abundance: .
d_gene: .
CDR3aa: CASSPSSREGLDEQYF
CDR3nt: TGTGCCAGCAGCCCATCTTCGCGAGAGGGTTTGGACGAGCAGTACTTC